This TCR beta chain was observed in a study of blood T cells in healthy people across ages. General study points: In long-lived donors, naive CD4+ cell counts and diversity exceeded those of aged donors.

As concerns this clonotype: What it binds is not known.

Per germline, CDR1 SGHRS and CDR2 YFSETQ. V shed 0 bases and J shed 8 bases, with 14 bases lying between them. The CDR3 runs 14 residues. Primed by a sample-barcoded 5' primer and a J-beta primer mix, a second PCR proceeded for 7 to 11 cycles. All samples gave at least 2.5 million CDR3-containing paired-end reads. Each CDR3 protein gets one entry after TCRdb re-called the 5' RACE reads with MiXCR. There are fewer than 1.5 million distinct CDR3 sequences in the sample; approximately 42% occur only once, and approximately 7.9% lies in the top ten. Every sample had a minimum of 6 million PBMCs isolated. This receptor was identified in a woman in her late teens or twenties in good health. Source material: blood. The gene calls are TRBV5-1 and TRBJ1-2, with no clear D. The CDR3 coding sequence is TGCGCCAGCAGCTTGGCCAGCGGTATCGGCGGCTACACCTTC. It codes for CASSLASGIGGYTF.